A selection of T cell receptor beta chains follows, all from one sample in a study of cytomegalovirus exposure and HLA in healthy donors. The table came from immunoSEQ multiplex PCR; TCRdb's copy has only in-frame clones and leaves some out. The sample includes fewer than 120,000 clones, around nine tenths of them seen just once. Sequencing was performed on PBMCs. The source of these receptors is a woman aged 18-29 years in good health and CMV-seronegative. The CDR3 runs from the conserved cysteine through the conserved F or W. Fields, in order: CDR3 DNA, CDR3 protein, V gene, J gene, D gene, clone size. D genes are given only for firm matches. Clone size is given for some rows only: seen once, a few or many times, or a class if the clone is expanded.

CDR3 DNA: TGTGCCAGCAGCCAAGGGGGAGGGAGCTCCTACGAGCAGTACTTC
CDR3 protein: CASSQGGGSSYEQYF
V gene: TRBV14
J gene: TRBJ2-7
D gene: TRBD2
clone size: .

CDR3 DNA: TGTGCCAGCCGCGACAGGGAGGATCAGCCCCAGCATTTT
CDR3 protein: CASRDREDQPQHF
V gene: TRBV2
J gene: TRBJ1-5
D gene: TRBD1
clone size: .

CDR3 DNA: TGTGCCAGCAGTCCGGGACAGGAGTCCTACGAGCAGTACTTC
CDR3 protein: CASSPGQESYEQYF
V gene: TRBV28
J gene: TRBJ2-7
D gene: TRBD1
clone size: .

CDR3 DNA: TGTGCCACGAACGGGGGGGTGACTTTCTTT
CDR3 protein: CATNGGVTFF
V gene: TRBV28
J gene: TRBJ1-1
D gene: .
clone size: .

CDR3 DNA: TGTGCCTGGGGACAGGGAGGTAATTCACCCCTCCACTTT
CDR3 protein: CAWGQGGNSPLHF
V gene: TRBV30
J gene: TRBJ1-6
D gene: TRBD1
clone size: .

CDR3 DNA: TGTGCCAGCAGGGTTGAGGGTCCAGCCTACAATGAGCAGTTCTTC
CDR3 protein: CASRVEGPAYNEQFF
V gene: TRBV6-6
J gene: TRBJ2-1
D gene: .
clone size: few

CDR3 DNA: TGTGCCAGCAGCTCAGGGGGCGCGAGCTATGGCTACACCTTC
CDR3 protein: CASSSGGASYGYTF
V gene: TRBV6-1
J gene: TRBJ1-2
D gene: TRBD1
clone size: .

CDR3 DNA: TGCGCCAGCAGCCAAGGGGTGCGGTTCACCGGGGAGCTGTTTTTT
CDR3 protein: CASSQGVRFTGELFF
V gene: TRBV4-1
J gene: TRBJ2-2
D gene: .
clone size: once

CDR3 DNA: TGTGCCAGTAGTATAACTGGAGGAAGCAATCAGCCCCAGCATTTT
CDR3 protein: CASSITGGSNQPQHF
V gene: TRBV19
J gene: TRBJ1-5
D gene: .
clone size: .

CDR3 DNA: TGTGCCAGCAGCGAAACTAGCGGTAAGAGCTCCTACAATGAGCAGTTCTTC
CDR3 protein: CASSETSGKSSYNEQFF
V gene: TRBV6-1
J gene: TRBJ2-1
D gene: TRBD2
clone size: .

CDR3 DNA: TGTGCCTGGAGTGTACTCTACGAGCAGTACTTC
CDR3 protein: CAWSVLYEQYF
V gene: TRBV30
J gene: TRBJ2-7
D gene: .
clone size: once

CDR3 DNA: TGTGCCTGGAGTCCGGGACTCAGGGGGCGGTCGACTGAAGCTTTCTTT
CDR3 protein: CAWSPGLRGRSTEAFF
V gene: TRBV30
J gene: TRBJ1-1
D gene: TRBD1
clone size: .

CDR3 DNA: TGCGCCAGCAGCCAAGAAGTGCGAGGAAACACCATATATTTT
CDR3 protein: CASSQEVRGNTIYF
V gene: TRBV4-1
J gene: TRBJ1-3
D gene: .
clone size: .

CDR3 DNA: TGTGCCAGCAGCTTTACCCCGACAGGCCCAGGCTACACCTTC
CDR3 protein: CASSFTPTGPGYTF
V gene: TRBV7-2
J gene: TRBJ1-2
D gene: .
clone size: .

CDR3 DNA: TGTGCCAGCAGCTTGGAGGGCGCTTCTGGAAACACCATATATTTT
CDR3 protein: CASSLEGASGNTIYF
V gene: TRBV11-2
J gene: TRBJ1-3
D gene: .
clone size: .

CDR3 DNA: TGTGCCAGCAGCCCATTTTCGAGAGGGTACTCTGGGGCCAACGTCCTGACTTTC
CDR3 protein: CASSPFSRGYSGANVLTF
V gene: TRBV11-2
J gene: TRBJ2-6
D gene: .
clone size: .

CDR3 DNA: TGTGCCAGCAGCTCTCGAGGGAACCCCAGTAATGAAAAACTGTTTTTT
CDR3 protein: CASSSRGNPSNEKLFF
V gene: TRBV7-8
J gene: TRBJ1-4
D gene: .
clone size: .

CDR3 DNA: TGTGCCAGCACACAAGACAGGACCGGGGAGCTGTTTTTT
CDR3 protein: CASTQDRTGELFF
V gene: TRBV28
J gene: TRBJ2-2
D gene: .
clone size: once

CDR3 DNA: TGCGCCAGCAGCCAGGTATCCTCCGGGGACAATGAGCAGTTCTTC
CDR3 protein: CASSQVSSGDNEQFF
V gene: TRBV4-1
J gene: TRBJ2-1
D gene: .
clone size: .

CDR3 DNA: TGTGCCAGCAGCTTGGTCGAGGGATCAGAGACCCAGTACTTC
CDR3 protein: CASSLVEGSETQYF
V gene: TRBV5-6
J gene: TRBJ2-5
D gene: .
clone size: once

CDR3 DNA: TGTGCCACCGTAATAGCGGGGGGTTACAATGAGCAGTTCTTC
CDR3 protein: CATVIAGGYNEQFF
V gene: TRBV15
J gene: TRBJ2-1
D gene: TRBD2
clone size: .

CDR3 DNA: TGTGCCTGGAGTCCCTGGGGTGGACTGGGCAATCAGCCCCAGCATTTT
CDR3 protein: CAWSPWGGLGNQPQHF
V gene: TRBV30
J gene: TRBJ1-5
D gene: .
clone size: .

CDR3 DNA: TGTGCCTGGAGTGAGCTCGAGGGCGCGGGCTATGGCTACACCTTC
CDR3 protein: CAWSELEGAGYGYTF
V gene: TRBV30
J gene: TRBJ1-2
D gene: .
clone size: .

CDR3 DNA: TGCGCCAGCAGCTTGGACCGGAGGTACAATGAGCAGTTCTTC
CDR3 protein: CASSLDRRYNEQFF
V gene: TRBV5-1
J gene: TRBJ2-1
D gene: .
clone size: .

CDR3 DNA: TGTGCCGTCCGGGTCGGCTATGGCTACACCTTC
CDR3 protein: CAVRVGYGYTF
V gene: TRBV27
J gene: TRBJ1-2
D gene: .
clone size: .

CDR3 DNA: TGCGCCAGCAGCCCGGGTGGGGGGGCCGGCTACGAGCAGTACTTC
CDR3 protein: CASSPGGGAGYEQYF
V gene: TRBV5-1
J gene: TRBJ2-7
D gene: .
clone size: .

CDR3 DNA: TGTGCCAGCAGTCAGGTTATCTACGAGCAGTACTTC
CDR3 protein: CASSQVIYEQYF
V gene: TRBV13
J gene: TRBJ2-7
D gene: .
clone size: .

CDR3 DNA: TGTGCCAGCAGCTTGAGTACAGTCGTTCCAGATACGCAGTATTTT
CDR3 protein: CASSLSTVVPDTQYF
V gene: TRBV5-4
J gene: TRBJ2-3
D gene: .
clone size: .

CDR3 DNA: TGTGCCAGCAGCTTTGGGGCCGATCTTTCGCCCCAGCATTTT
CDR3 protein: CASSFGADLSPQHF
V gene: TRBV5-5
J gene: TRBJ1-5
D gene: .
clone size: .

CDR3 DNA: TGCGCCAGCAGCCAATTTCCTAGCGGGAGTGACACCGGGGAGCTGTTTTTT
CDR3 protein: CASSQFPSGSDTGELFF
V gene: TRBV4-3
J gene: TRBJ2-2
D gene: TRBD2
clone size: .

CDR3 DNA: TGTGCCATCAGCCCCCCAGGGGGAAACTACGAGCAGTACTTC
CDR3 protein: CAISPPGGNYEQYF
V gene: TRBV6-1
J gene: TRBJ2-7
D gene: TRBD1
clone size: .

CDR3 DNA: TGTGCCAGCAGCGTGGGGGCCAACTCTGGGGCCAACGTCCTGACTTTC
CDR3 protein: CASSVGANSGANVLTF
V gene: TRBV7-2
J gene: TRBJ2-6
D gene: .
clone size: once

CDR3 DNA: TGTGCCAGCAGCGTAGGGGAGAGAACTGAAGCTTTCTTT
CDR3 protein: CASSVGERTEAFF
V gene: TRBV9
J gene: TRBJ1-1
D gene: .
clone size: .

CDR3 DNA: TGTGCCAGCAGTGAAGCGGGAGGACACACAGATACGCAGTATTTT
CDR3 protein: CASSEAGGHTDTQYF
V gene: TRBV6-4
J gene: TRBJ2-3
D gene: TRBD2
clone size: .

CDR3 DNA: TGTGCCAGCAGCCCAAAGACAGGTAGCTCCTATAATTCACCCCTCCACTTT
CDR3 protein: CASSPKTGSSYNSPLHF
V gene: TRBV7-9
J gene: TRBJ1-6
D gene: .
clone size: .

CDR3 DNA: TGCGCCAGCAGCTTGGATAGGACAGTGCTCTCCTACGAGCAGTACTTC
CDR3 protein: CASSLDRTVLSYEQYF
V gene: TRBV5-1
J gene: TRBJ2-7
D gene: .
clone size: .

CDR3 DNA: TGTGCCAGCAGCCGGGGACTAGCGGGAACAGAGAACGGCTACGAGCAGTACTTC
CDR3 protein: CASSRGLAGTENGYEQYF
V gene: TRBV5-4
J gene: TRBJ2-7
D gene: TRBD2
clone size: .

CDR3 DNA: TGCGCCAGCAGCAACCCGACAGGGGGTGAGCAGTACTTC
CDR3 protein: CASSNPTGGEQYF
V gene: TRBV5-1
J gene: TRBJ2-7
D gene: TRBD1
clone size: .

CDR3 DNA: TGTGCCAGCAGCGGTGCACACGATACGCAGTATTTT
CDR3 protein: CASSGAHDTQYF
V gene: TRBV9
J gene: TRBJ2-3
D gene: .
clone size: .

CDR3 DNA: TGCGCCAGCAGCCAAGAGGGGGCTAATGAGCAGTTCTTC
CDR3 protein: CASSQEGANEQFF
V gene: TRBV4-1
J gene: TRBJ2-1
D gene: .
clone size: .

CDR3 DNA: TGTGCCAGCAGCTTAAGACGTGTACACGGGTATAATTCACCCCTCCACTTT
CDR3 protein: CASSLRRVHGYNSPLHF
V gene: TRBV13
J gene: TRBJ1-6
D gene: .
clone size: .

CDR3 DNA: TGTGCCAGCAGGGCCCGGGGGGACGCAACTGAAGCTTTCTTT
CDR3 protein: CASRARGDATEAFF
V gene: TRBV6-6
J gene: TRBJ1-1
D gene: .
clone size: .

CDR3 DNA: TGTGCCAGCAGTCTACAGGGGTATCAGCCCCAGCATTTT
CDR3 protein: CASSLQGYQPQHF
V gene: TRBV27
J gene: TRBJ1-5
D gene: TRBD1
clone size: .

CDR3 DNA: TGCAGCGTGGAGGGCACCCGGGAGGGGGCGACCGGGGAGCTGTTTTTT
CDR3 protein: CSVEGTREGATGELFF
V gene: TRBV29-1
J gene: TRBJ2-2
D gene: .
clone size: .

CDR3 DNA: TGTGCCAGCAGTGAATCGGGTTACAATGAGCAGTTCTTC
CDR3 protein: CASSESGYNEQFF
V gene: TRBV2
J gene: TRBJ2-1
D gene: .
clone size: .

CDR3 DNA: TGTGCCAGCAGCTTAGAAGGGGAGGCCTATGGCTACACCTTC
CDR3 protein: CASSLEGEAYGYTF
V gene: TRBV7-9
J gene: TRBJ1-2
D gene: .
clone size: .

CDR3 DNA: TGTGCCAGCAGTTTCCCAGGGGCAGACTATGGCTACACCTTC
CDR3 protein: CASSFPGADYGYTF
V gene: TRBV28
J gene: TRBJ1-2
D gene: .
clone size: .

CDR3 DNA: TGTGCCAGCAGCTTAGGGGACAACGGATGGGGTTCCCAAGAGACCCAGTACTTC
CDR3 protein: CASSLGDNGWGSQETQYF
V gene: TRBV11-3
J gene: TRBJ2-5
D gene: .
clone size: .

CDR3 DNA: TGTGCCAGCAGTCTTTTACAGGGGGCTGGTACAGATACGCAGTATTTT
CDR3 protein: CASSLLQGAGTDTQYF
V gene: TRBV27
J gene: TRBJ2-3
D gene: TRBD1
clone size: .

CDR3 DNA: TGTGCCAGTAGTCCCCGGGACAGGGAAAGGCAGCCCCAGCATTTT
CDR3 protein: CASSPRDRERQPQHF
V gene: TRBV19
J gene: TRBJ1-5
D gene: TRBD1
clone size: .

CDR3 DNA: TGTGCCAGCAGCTTAAAGTCCCCGGGACTTCCCCAAGAGACCCAGTACTTC
CDR3 protein: CASSLKSPGLPQETQYF
V gene: TRBV13
J gene: TRBJ2-5
D gene: .
clone size: .